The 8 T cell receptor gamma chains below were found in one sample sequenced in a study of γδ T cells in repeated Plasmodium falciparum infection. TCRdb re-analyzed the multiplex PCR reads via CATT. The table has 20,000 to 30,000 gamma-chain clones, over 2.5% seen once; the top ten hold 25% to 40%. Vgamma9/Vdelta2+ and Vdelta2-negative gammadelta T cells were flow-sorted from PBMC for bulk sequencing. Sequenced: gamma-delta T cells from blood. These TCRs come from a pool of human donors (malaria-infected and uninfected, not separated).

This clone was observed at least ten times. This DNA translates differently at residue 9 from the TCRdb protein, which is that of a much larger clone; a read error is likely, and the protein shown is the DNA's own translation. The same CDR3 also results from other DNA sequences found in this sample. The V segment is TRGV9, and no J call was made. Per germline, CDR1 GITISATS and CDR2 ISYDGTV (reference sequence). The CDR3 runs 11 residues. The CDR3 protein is CALWEVYKRLF. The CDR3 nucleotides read TGTGCCTTGTGGGAGGTTTATAAGAGACTCTTT.

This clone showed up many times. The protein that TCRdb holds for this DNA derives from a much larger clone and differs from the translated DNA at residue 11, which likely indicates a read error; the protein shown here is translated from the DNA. Here the CDR3 DNA reads TGTGCCTTGTGGTCCGAGGGGTTGGGCAAAAGAATCAAGGTATTT. Its translation: CALWSEGLGKRIKVF. The chain combines TRGV9 with TRGJP. The J gene, left out of TCRdb, was set here by checking the DNA against germline. The CDR3 runs to 15 residues. Per germline, CDR1 GITISATS and CDR2 ISYDGTV (reference sequence).

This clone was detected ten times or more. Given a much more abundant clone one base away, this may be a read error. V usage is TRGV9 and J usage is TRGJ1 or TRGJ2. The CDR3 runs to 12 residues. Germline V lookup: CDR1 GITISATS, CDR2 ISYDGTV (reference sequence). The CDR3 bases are TGTGCCTTGTGGGAGGTGGCCTTCAAGAAGCTCTTT. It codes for CALWEVAFKKLF.

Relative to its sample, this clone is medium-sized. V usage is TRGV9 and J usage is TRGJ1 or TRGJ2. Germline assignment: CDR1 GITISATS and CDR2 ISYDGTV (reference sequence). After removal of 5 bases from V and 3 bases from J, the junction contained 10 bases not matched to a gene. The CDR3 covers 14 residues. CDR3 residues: CALWARPLYYKKLF. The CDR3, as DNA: TGTGCCTTGTGGGCCCGTCCTCTTTATTATAAGAAACTCTTT.

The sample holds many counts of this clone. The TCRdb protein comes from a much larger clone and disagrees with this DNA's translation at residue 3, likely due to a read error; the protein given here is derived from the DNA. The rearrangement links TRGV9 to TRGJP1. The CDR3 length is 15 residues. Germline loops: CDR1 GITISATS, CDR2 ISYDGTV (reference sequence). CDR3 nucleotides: TGTGCCTCGTGGGAGGTGTGGACCACTGGTTGGTTCAAGATATTT. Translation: CASWEVWTTGWFKIF.

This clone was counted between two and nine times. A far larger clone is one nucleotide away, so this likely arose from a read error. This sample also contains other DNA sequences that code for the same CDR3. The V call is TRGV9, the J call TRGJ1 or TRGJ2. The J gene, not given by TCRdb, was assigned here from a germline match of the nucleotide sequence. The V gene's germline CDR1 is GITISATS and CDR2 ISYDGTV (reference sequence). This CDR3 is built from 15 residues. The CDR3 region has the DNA TGTGCCTTGTGGGAGCCCACATACTTTTATTACAAGAAACTCTTT. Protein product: CALWEPTYFYYKKLF.

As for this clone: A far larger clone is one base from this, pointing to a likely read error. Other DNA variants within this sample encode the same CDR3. The CDR3, as DNA: TGTGCCACCTGGGGCTGGAGCAGTGATTGGATCAAGACGTTT. It specifies CATWGWSSDWIKTF. The V gene is TRGV8, the J gene TRGJP2. The CDR3 is made up of 14 amino acids. V dropped 5 bases and J dropped 5; count of bases not matched to a gene: 8. Germline CDR1 VENAVY, CDR2 YDSYNSRV.

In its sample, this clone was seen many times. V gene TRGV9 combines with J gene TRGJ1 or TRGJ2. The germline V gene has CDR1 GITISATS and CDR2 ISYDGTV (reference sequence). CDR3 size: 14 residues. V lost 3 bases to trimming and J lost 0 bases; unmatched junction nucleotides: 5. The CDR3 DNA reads TGTGCCTTGTGGGAGACGAAGAATTATTATAAGAAACTCTTT. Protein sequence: CALWETKNYYKKLF.